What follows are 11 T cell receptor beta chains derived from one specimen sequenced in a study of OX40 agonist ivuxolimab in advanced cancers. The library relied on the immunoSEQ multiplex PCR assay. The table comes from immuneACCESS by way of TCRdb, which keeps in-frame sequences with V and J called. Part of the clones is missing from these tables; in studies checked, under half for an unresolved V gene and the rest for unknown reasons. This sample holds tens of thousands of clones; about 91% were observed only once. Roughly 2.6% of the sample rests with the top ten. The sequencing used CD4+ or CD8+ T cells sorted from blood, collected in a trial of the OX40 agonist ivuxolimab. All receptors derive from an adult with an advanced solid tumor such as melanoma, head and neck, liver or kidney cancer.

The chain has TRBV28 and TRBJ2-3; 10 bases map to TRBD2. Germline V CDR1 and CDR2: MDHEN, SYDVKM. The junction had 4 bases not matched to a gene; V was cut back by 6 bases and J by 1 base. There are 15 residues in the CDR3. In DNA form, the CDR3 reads TGTGCCAGCAGCCTCGGACTAGCGGGCACAGATACGCAGTATTTT. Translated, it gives CASSLGLAGTDTQYF.

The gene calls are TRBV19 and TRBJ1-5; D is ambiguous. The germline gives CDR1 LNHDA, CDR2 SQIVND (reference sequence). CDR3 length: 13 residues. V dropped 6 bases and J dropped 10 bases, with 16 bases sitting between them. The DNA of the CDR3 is TGTGCCAGTAGCCCAGCTGGGGTGAGCCCCCAGCATTTT. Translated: CASSPAGVSPQHF.

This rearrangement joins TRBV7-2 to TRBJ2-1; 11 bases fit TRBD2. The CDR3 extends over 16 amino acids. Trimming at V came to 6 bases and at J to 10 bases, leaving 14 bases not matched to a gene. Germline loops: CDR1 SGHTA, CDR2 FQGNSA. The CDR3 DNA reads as TGTGCCAGCAGACCACAGGGAACTAGCGGGAGTGGGGAGCAGTTCTTC. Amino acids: CASRPQGTSGSGEQFF.

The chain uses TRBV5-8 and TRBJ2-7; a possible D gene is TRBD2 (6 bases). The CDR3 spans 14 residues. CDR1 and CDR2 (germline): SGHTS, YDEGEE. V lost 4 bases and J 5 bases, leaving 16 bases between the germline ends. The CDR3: CASSPGTSINEQYF. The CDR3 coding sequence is TGTGCCAGCAGCCCCGGGACTTCCATTAACGAGCAGTACTTC.

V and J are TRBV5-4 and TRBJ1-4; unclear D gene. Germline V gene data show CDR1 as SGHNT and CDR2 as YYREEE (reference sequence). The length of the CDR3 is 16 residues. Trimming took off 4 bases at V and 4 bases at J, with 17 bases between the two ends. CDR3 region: CASSQATFGGNEKLFF. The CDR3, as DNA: TGTGCCAGCAGCCAAGCGACGTTCGGCGGTAATGAAAAACTGTTTTTT.

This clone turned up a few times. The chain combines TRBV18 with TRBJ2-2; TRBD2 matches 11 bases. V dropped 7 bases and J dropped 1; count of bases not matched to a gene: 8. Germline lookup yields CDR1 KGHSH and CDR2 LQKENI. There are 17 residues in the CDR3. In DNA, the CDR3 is TGTGCCAGCTATAGGACTAGCGGGCCTGTGAACACCGGGGAGCTGTTTTTT. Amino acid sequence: CASYRTSGPVNTGELFF.

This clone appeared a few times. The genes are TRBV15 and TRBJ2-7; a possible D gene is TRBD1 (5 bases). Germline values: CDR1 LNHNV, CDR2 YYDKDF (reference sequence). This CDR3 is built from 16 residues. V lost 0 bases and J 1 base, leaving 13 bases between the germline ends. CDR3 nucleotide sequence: TGTGCCACCAGCAGAGATATAGGGGTCGGTTCCTACGAGCAGTACTTC. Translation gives CATSRDIGVGSYEQYF.

Written as DNA, the CDR3 is TGTGCCAGCAGTTTATGGGGGAAGAGCTCCTACAATGAGCAGTTCTTC. It is translated as CASSLWGKSSYNEQFF. The chain carries TRBV27 and TRBJ2-1; TRBD1 or TRBD2 may be the D gene (5 bases each). Trimming removed 1 base at V and 0 bases at J, with 10 bases between. The germline CDR1 and CDR2 sequences are MNHEY and SMNVEV (reference sequence). CDR3 length: 16 amino acids.

CDR3 nucleotides: TGTGCCAGCAGCTTAGAGCGGGGGAACACTGAAGCTTTCTTT. This codes for CASSLERGNTEAFF. The chain links TRBV11-3 to TRBJ1-1, with D uncertain. CDR1 and CDR2 (germline): SGHNT, YENEEA. The CDR3 length is 14 residues. Trimming took 0 bases from V and 1 from J, leaving 6 bases between them.

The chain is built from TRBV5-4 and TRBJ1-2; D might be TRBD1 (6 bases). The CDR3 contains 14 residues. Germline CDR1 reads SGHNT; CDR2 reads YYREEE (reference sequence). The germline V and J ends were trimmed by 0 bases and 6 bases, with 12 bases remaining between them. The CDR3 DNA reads TGTGCCAGCAGCTTGGCCACAGGGCAGGATGGCTACACCTTC. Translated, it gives CASSLATGQDGYTF.

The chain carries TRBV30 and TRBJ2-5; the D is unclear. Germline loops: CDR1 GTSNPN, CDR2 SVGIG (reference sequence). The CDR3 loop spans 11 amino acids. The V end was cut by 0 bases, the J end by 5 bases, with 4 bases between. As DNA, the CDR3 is TGTGCCTGGAGTGTAGCGGAGACCCAGTACTTC. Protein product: CAWSVAETQYF.